The 14 T cell receptor beta chains below come from one sample, sequenced in a study of blood T cell repertoires in COVID-19. Produced via immunoSEQ multiplex PCR; TCRdb's table is partial and in-frame only. Of 90,000 to 130,000 clones listed, about 90% are singletons. Material for sequencing was peripheral blood. Receptors originate from a human donor in a cohort sampled during active COVID-19.

The chain uses TRBV19 and TRBJ1-1; D remains ambiguous. The CDR3 length is 17 residues. V lost 3 bases, J lost 2 bases, and 19 bases lay in between. Per germline, CDR1 LNHDA and CDR2 SQIVND (reference sequence). The CDR3 spells CASSILPGALPNTEAFF. The DNA for the CDR3 is TGTGCCAGTAGTATTCTCCCGGGAGCCTTACCAAACACTGAAGCTTTCTTT.

V is TRBV7-2 and J is TRBJ1-2; D perhaps matches TRBD1 (5 bases). The CDR3 contains 16 residues. Trimming shortened V by 4 bases and J by 1 base, and 16 bases separated the two germline ends. Germline V lookup: CDR1 SGHTA, CDR2 FQGNSA. CDR3 sequence (DNA): TGTGCCAGCAGCTCGTCCCCAGGGATGGGTAACTATGGCTACACCTTC. This encodes CASSSSPGMGNYGYTF.

CDR3 in amino acids: CATYTWGGKGTGNTIYF. CDR3 in DNA: TGTGCCACCTACACGTGGGGAGGGAAGGGGACTGGAAACACCATATATTTT. The chain joins TRBV28 to TRBJ1-3; the D gene is possibly TRBD1 (5 bases). Germline V gene data show CDR1 as MDHEN and CDR2 as SYDVKM. The CDR3 has 17 residues. V was clipped by 10 bases and J by 2 bases, with 24 bases between them.

The rearrangement uses TRBV30 and TRBJ1-1; 10 bases line up with TRBD1. The CDR3 is 18 amino acids. After removal of 3 bases from V and 0 bases from J, the junction contained 13 bases not matched to a gene. Per germline, CDR1 GTSNPN and CDR2 SVGIG (reference sequence). In nucleotides, the CDR3 is TGTGCCTGGAGGCCCCGGGACAGGGGACCCATGATGAACACTGAAGCTTTCTTT. Its protein is CAWRPRDRGPMMNTEAFF.

The rearrangement links TRBV6-6 to TRBJ2-7; 12 bases are a match to TRBD1. The germline CDR1 and CDR2 sequences are MNHNY and SVGAGI (reference sequence). The CDR3 has 14 residues. V dropped 6 bases and J dropped 5; count of bases not matched to a gene: 5. CDR3 sequence (DNA): TGTGCCAGCAGCCCGGGACAGGGGGCGAACGAGCAGTACTTC. It encodes CASSPGQGANEQYF.

This sequence joins TRBV2 and TRBJ1-6; 7 nucleotides line up with TRBD1. The CDR3 length is 15 residues. CDR1 and CDR2 from the germline V gene are SNHLY and FYNNEI. Trimming took 5 bases from V and 10 from J; bases not matched to a gene: 11. The CDR3 loop is CASSPRDSLPSPLHF. The CDR3 DNA reads as TGTGCCAGCAGTCCCCGGGACAGTCTCCCCTCACCCCTCCACTTT.

This chain uses TRBV19 with TRBJ2-1, with 7 bases identical to TRBD1. The CDR3 consists of 16 residues. V was clipped by 6 bases and J by 4 bases; unmatched bases: 12. Germline V CDR1 and CDR2: LNHDA, SQIVND (reference sequence). The CDR3 DNA follows: TGTGCCAGTAGACCGACAGGGCAAGGCGATTACAATGAGCAGTTCTTC. Its protein is CASRPTGQGDYNEQFF.

The CDR3 DNA sequence: TGTGCCAGCAGCTGGCGGGAGGGCGGCGGGGAGCTGTTTTTT. Translation gives CASSWREGGGELFF. V usage is TRBV11-1 and J usage is TRBJ2-2; 9 bases fit TRBD2. Germline V gives CDR1 SGHAT, CDR2 FQDESV (reference sequence). V shed 4 bases, J shed 7 bases, and the junction held 4 bases outside the gene matches. The CDR3 spans 14 residues.

The chain links TRBV19 to TRBJ1-1; 7 bases agree with TRBD1. The CDR3 has 17 residues. CDR1 LNHDA and CDR2 SQIVND come from the germline V gene (reference sequence). V lost 7 bases and J lost 0; bases outside the gene matches: 14. DNA for the CDR3: TGTGCCAGTAACCCGACAGGGTTTGCCCCAATGAACACTGAAGCTTTCTTT. Translating it yields CASNPTGFAPMNTEAFF.

The V call is TRBV28, the J call TRBJ1-4, with 7 nucleotides matching TRBD1. The CDR3 is 14 residues long. The V segment lost 3 bases and the J segment 8 bases; nucleotides outside the gene matches: 6. Germline-derived CDR1 and CDR2 are MDHEN and SYDVKM. In DNA, the CDR3 is TGTGCCAGCAGTTTCGACAGGGCGGGAGAAAAACTGTTTTTT. This translates into CASSFDRAGEKLFF. Based on the CDR3 plus reference TRBV28 and TRBJ1-4, the full variable domain is DVKVTQSSRYLVKRTGEKVFLECVQDMDHENMFWYRQDPGLGLRLIYFSYDVKMKEKGDIPEGYSVSREKKERFSLILESASTNQTSMYLCASSFDRAGEKLFFGSGTQLSVL.

The V and J genes are TRBV14 and TRBJ2-1; 12 positions match TRBD2. The trim removed 1 base at V and 10 bases at J, leaving 5 bases unmatched. The germline V gene has CDR1 SGHDN and CDR2 FVKESK. The CDR3 spans 15 residues. This chain's CDR3 is CASSQASGGAGEQFF. Written as DNA, the CDR3 is TGTGCCAGCAGCCAAGCTAGCGGGGGGGCCGGCGAGCAGTTCTTC.

This sequence joins TRBV10-3 and TRBJ1-1; D not certain. The germline V and J ends were trimmed by 11 bases and 5 bases, with 12 bases remaining between them. Looked up from germline, CDR1 is ENHRY and CDR2 is SYGVKD. The CDR3 is 11 amino acids. CDR3 in amino acids: CAVGDATEAFF. CDR3 DNA: TGTGCCGTGGGAGATGCGACTGAAGCTTTCTTT.

The V gene is TRBV28, the J gene TRBJ1-6; 10 nucleotides align to TRBD1. Looked up from germline, CDR1 is MDHEN and CDR2 is SYDVKM. The CDR3 totals 16 residues. V was pared by 4 bases and J by 8 bases, with 8 bases of the junction left unmatched. Written as DNA, the CDR3 is TGTGCCAGCAGTTCTGAGGGACAGGGGAGGCATTCACCCCTCCACTTT. Amino acids: CASSSEGQGRHSPLHF. The whole variable domain, filled in from reference TRBV28 and TRBJ1-6, reads DVKVTQSSRYLVKRTGEKVFLECVQDMDHENMFWYRQDPGLGLRLIYFSYDVKMKEKGDIPEGYSVSREKKERFSLILESASTNQTSMYLCASSSEGQGRHSPLHFGNGTRLTVT.

The J gene is TRBJ2-7, the V gene TRBV27; the match to TRBD1 covers 10 bases. CDR1 is MNHEY, CDR2 SMNVEV, per germline (reference sequence). After removal of 2 bases from V and 2 bases from J, the junction contained 9 bases not matched to a gene. There are 17 residues in the CDR3. CDR3 bases: TGTGCCAGCAGTTTAGGACTCAGGACAGGGGGGACCTACGAGCAGTACTTC. It codes for CASSLGLRTGGTYEQYF.